The 7 T cell receptor beta chains in this list originate from one sample, sequenced in a study of tumor-infiltrating lymphocytes in oesophageal squamous cell carcinoma. One entry per CDR3 protein, called by TCRdb with MiXCR from the PCR reads. The table includes more than 9,500 distinct CDR3 sequences, roughly 50% detected once. Material: esophageal tumor tissue. The receptor source for this set is a male donor with esophageal squamous cell carcinoma.

This clonotype was detected many times. V gene TRBV7-8 combines with J gene TRBJ2-3; D is undetermined. Germline-derived CDR1 and CDR2 are SGHVS and FQNEAQ. This CDR3 has 17 residues. The germline V and J ends were trimmed by 4 bases and 2 bases, with 19 bases remaining between them. The CDR3 DNA is TGTGCCAGCAGCTCCCGGGCATTCGCGCGGTCCACAGATACGCAGTATTTT. Its translation is CASSSRAFARSTDTQYF.

The genes are TRBV7-2 and TRBJ2-3; the D is unclear. Judging by the DNA end, TRBJ2-5 fits better; the J call may be wrong. The CDR3 runs to 12 residues. CDR1 and CDR2 from the germline V gene are SGHTA and FQGNSA. CDR3 sequence reads: CASSLARETQYF. The CDR3 coding sequence is TGTGCCAGCAGCTTAGCGCGAGAGACCCAGTACTTC.

This clonotype came up many times. The chain is built from TRBV11-2 and TRBJ1-2; TRBD1 might be the D (6 bases). The CDR3 covers 13 residues. Trimming left V 5 bases short and J 8 bases short, with 15 bases between. Looked up from germline, CDR1 is SGHAT and CDR2 is FQNNGV. CDR3 nucleotide sequence: TGTGCCAGCAGCCTCGGGGGGGCGCGCGGCTACACCTTC. Its translation is CASSLGGARGYTF.

The chain uses TRBV7-6 and TRBJ2-5; no clear D. The J call may not be correct, given that the DNA end is closer to TRBJ2-1. There are 15 residues in the CDR3. Looked up from germline, CDR1 is SGHVS and CDR2 is FNYEAQ. CDR3 sequence reads: CASSFTWSSYNEQFF. As DNA, the CDR3 is TGTGCCAGCAGCTTTACATGGAGCTCCTACAATGAGCAGTTCTTC.

In its sample, this clonotype was seen many times. The V and J genes are TRBV20-1 and TRBJ2-3, with 7 bases lining up with TRBD2. V lost 7 bases, J lost 0 bases, and 7 bases stayed unmatched. The CDR3 loop spans 14 amino acids. Looked up from germline, CDR1 is DFQATT and CDR2 is SNEGSKA (reference sequence). The CDR3 sequence is CSVQAGASTDTQYF. The CDR3 DNA follows: TGCAGTGTCCAGGCGGGAGCGAGCACAGATACGCAGTATTTT.

The genes are TRBV7-8 and TRBJ2-1; TRBD1 matches 7 bases. Per germline, CDR1 SGHVS and CDR2 FQNEAQ. The CDR3 spans 15 residues. Unmatched junction bases numbered 9, after V lost 0 bases and J lost 10 bases. CDR3 DNA sequence: TGTGCCAGCAGCTTAGCAACCGGGACAGCCTACGAGCAGTTCTTC. Translating it yields CASSLATGTAYEQFF. Variable domain in full (rest from reference TRBV7-8 and TRBJ2-1): GAGVSQSPRYKVAKRGQDVALRCDPISGHVSLFWYQQALGQGPEFLTYFQNEAQLDKSGLPSDRFFAERPEGSVSTLKIQRTQQEDSAVYLCASSLATGTAYEQFFGPGTRLTVL.

Relative to its sample, this clonotype is medium-sized (0.01 to 0.1%). This CDR3 reads CASSKRDTQYF. As DNA, the CDR3 is TGTGCCAGCAGCAAGCGAGATACGCAGTATTTT. V usage is TRBV28 and J usage is TRBJ2-3, with D hard to call. The CDR3 runs 11 residues. The V and J ends lost 6 bases and 5 bases respectively, with 6 bases between them. In germline, CDR1 is MDHEN, CDR2 SYDVKM.